A selection of T cell receptor beta chains follows, all from one sample in a study of Graves' ophthalmopathy and Graves' hyperthyroidism. TCRdb independently ran MiXCR on the multiplex PCR reads; one entry per CDR3 protein. The sample yields about 500,000 distinct CDR3 sequences, around 15% seen once. Sequencing was done on a sample of blood. The receptors were sampled from a woman between 25 and 40 years old with Graves' ophthalmopathy. Each CDR3 is given with its conserved first and last residue. D genes are given only for firm matches. Expanded clones get a size class; other rows say once, few or many, or leave the size out.

TRBV5-1,TRBD2,TRBJ2-7,15,-,TGCGCCAGCAGCCCACTAGCGGGCCATGCCTACGAGCAGTACTTC,CASSPLAGHAYEQYF
TRBV6-1,TRBD1,TRBJ2-7,15,many,TGTGCCAGCAGCCAAGGGACAGAAGGGTCCTACGAGCAGTACTTC,CASSQGTEGSYEQYF
TRBV24-1,-,TRBJ1-1,12,many,TGTGCCACCAGGGGACAGAACACTGAAGCTTTCTTT,CATRGQNTEAFF
TRBV28,TRBD1,TRBJ1-1,17,many,TGTGCCAGCCCCCCTCTAATACACGGGACAGGTAACACTGAAGCTTTCTTT,CASPPLIHGTGNTEAFF
TRBV20-1,-,TRBJ2-5,14,many,TGCAGTGCTAGAGATTCCCAGGGACGGGAGACCCAGTACTTC,CSARDSQGRETQYF
TRBV5-6,-,TRBJ1-1,15,many,TGTGCCAGCAGTTTAGGGACGGGACCGAACACTGAAGCTTTCTTT,CASSLGTGPNTEAFF
TRBV7-9,-,TRBJ1-1,13,many,TGTGCCAGCAGCTTCACAGAAGACACTGAAGCTTTCTTT,CASSFTEDTEAFF
TRBV6-2/TRBV6-3,TRBD1,TRBJ2-5,17,-,TGTGCCAGCAGCCAGAAAATGACCGACAGGGTAAAAGAGACCCAGTACTTC,CASSQKMTDRVKETQYF
TRBV6-1,-,TRBJ2-7,13,many,TGTGCCAGCAGTCCCCGGGATCTCAACGAGCAGTACTTC,CASSPRDLNEQYF
TRBV3-1,-,TRBJ1-1,13,many,TGTGCCAGCAGCCAGGGGACGGGCACTGAAGCTTTCTTT,CASSQGTGTEAFF
TRBV11-2,-,TRBJ2-5,12,many,TGTGCCAGCAGCTTACTGGGCGCGACCCAGTACTTC,CASSLLGATQYF
TRBV15,TRBD1,TRBJ2-4,14,many,TGTGCCACCAGCAGAGATCTTGAGGGGGCCATCCTGCACTTC,CATSRDLEGAILHF
TRBV6-1,-,TRBJ2-5,13,many,TGTGCCAGCAGTGGGGCGGCCCAAGAGACCCAGTACTTC,CASSGAAQETQYF
TRBV20-1,-,TRBJ1-5,13,many,TGCAGTGCCCCGCAGTATGGAAATCAGCCCCAGCATTTT,CSAPQYGNQPQHF
TRBV7-8,TRBD2,TRBJ2-7,16,many,TGTGCCAGCAGCTCTGTTCTAGCGGGAGAGATGTACGAGCAGTACTTC,CASSSVLAGEMYEQYF
TRBV24-1,-,TRBJ1-4,17,-,TGTGCCACCAGTGATCCTTCCCCCGCAAAGGGGAGTGAAAAACTGTTTTTT,CATSDPSPAKGSEKLFF
TRBV28,TRBD2,TRBJ2-7,15,many,TGTGCCAGCAGTTTCGATCGGGAGGGCTCCTACGAGCAGTACTTC,CASSFDREGSYEQYF
TRBV20-1,-,TRBJ2-5,11,many,TGCAGTGCTAGGCCCGAAGAGACCCAGTACTTC,CSARPEETQYF
TRBV6-4,-,TRBJ2-2,13,many,TGTGCCAGCAGTGACACTAGCACCGGGGAGCTGTTTTTT,CASSDTSTGELFF
TRBV4-1,TRBD1,TRBJ2-7,16,many,TGCGCCAGCAGCCCCCAGGACAGGGTTACCTCCTACGAGCAGTACTTC,CASSPQDRVTSYEQYF
TRBV2,TRBD2,TRBJ2-7,15,-,TGTGCCAGCAGTGATGCCGGGAGGAGCTCCTACGAGCAGTACTTC,CASSDAGRSSYEQYF
TRBV7-8,-,TRBJ1-1,15,-,TGTGCCAGCAGCTTAGCCATGGGGCGGGCCACTGAAGCTTTCTTT,CASSLAMGRATEAFF
TRBV30,TRBD2,TRBJ2-5,16,-,TGTGCCTGGAGTGTACATAGCGGGGGGCCACAAGAGACCCAGTACTTC,CAWSVHSGGPQETQYF
TRBV7-2,-,TRBJ1-2,17,many,TGTGCCAGCAGCTTAGCTCCCCAGGCCGCAACTAACTATGGCTACACCTTC,CASSLAPQAATNYGYTF
TRBV20-1,TRBD1,TRBJ2-4,17,few,TGCAGTGCTAATTCCCGGGACAGGGGGCTAGCCAAAAACATTCAGTACTTC,CSANSRDRGLAKNIQYF
TRBV6-1,TRBD1,TRBJ1-2,13,many,TGTGCCAGCAGTGAAAGGGACAGCTATGGCTACACCTTC,CASSERDSYGYTF
TRBV9,-,TRBJ2-2,17,-,TGTGCCAGCAACCGTAGGGGGGGGCAGGGGGCCACCGGGGAGCTGTTTTTT,CASNRRGGQGATGELFF
TRBV30,-,TRBJ1-1,12,few,TGTGCCTGGAGTGGACGTGATCCTGAAGCTTTCTTT,CAWSGRDPEAFF
TRBV11-2,-,TRBJ2-7,16,-,TGTGCCAGCAGCTTTCTACAGCGAAGCCCAGCCTACGAGCAGTACTTC,CASSFLQRSPAYEQYF
TRBV6-5,TRBD1,TRBJ1-1,14,many,TGTGCCATCGGACAGGGGTCGATTGGCGGACGCGCTTTCTTT,CAIGQGSIGGRAFF
TRBV6-1,TRBD2,TRBJ2-5,14,many,TGTGCCAGCACCCAGACTAGCGGCCAAGAGACCCAGTACTTC,CASTQTSGQETQYF
TRBV10-3,TRBD1,TRBJ1-1,13,many,TGTGCCACGTGGGGGACAGGGATCACTGAAGCTTTCTTT,CATWGTGITEAFF
TRBV3-1,-,TRBJ1-2,15,few,TGTGCCAGCAGCCATCTCTCGGGGGCTAACTATGGCTACACCTTC,CASSHLSGANYGYTF
TRBV30,-,TRBJ1-1,13,-,TGTGCCTGGAGTACTCGGGAGAACACTGAAGCTTTCTTT,CAWSTRENTEAFF
TRBV12-3/TRBV12-4,TRBD1,TRBJ1-5,18,many,TGTGCCAGCACCGTTCTGTGGCCCGGGACAGGGGGCCGTCAGCCCCAGCATTTT,CASTVLWPGTGGRQPQHF
TRBV30,-,TRBJ1-2,15,many,TGTGCCTGGAGTGTAGGGTTGGAGGGCCCGTATGGCTACACCTTC,CAWSVGLEGPYGYTF
TRBV6-5,TRBD1,TRBJ1-2,14,many,TGTGCCAGCATTTTGAACAGGGGAGGCTATGGCTACACCTTC,CASILNRGGYGYTF
TRBV12-3/TRBV12-4,-,TRBJ1-1,16,many,TGTGCCAGCAGTCCCCCGAGGTCTAAAATGAACACTGAAGCTTTCTTT,CASSPPRSKMNTEAFF
TRBV19,-,TRBJ2-2,13,few,TGTGCCAGTAGTATGGTGGCTCGCGGGGAGCTGTTTTTT,CASSMVARGELFF
TRBV28,-,TRBJ1-2,12,many,TGTGCCAGCACATCCCCGGCCCGTGGCTACACCTTC,CASTSPARGYTF
TRBV7-2,-,TRBJ2-7,13,-,TGTGCCAGCAGCTTAATACCAGGGGACGAGCAGTACTTC,CASSLIPGDEQYF
TRBV28,TRBD1,TRBJ2-7,16,many,TGTGCCAGCAGTTTATATCAGGGACAGGGAGAAAACGAGCAGTACTTC,CASSLYQGQGENEQYF
TRBV20-1,TRBD2,TRBJ2-7,15,many,TGCAGTGCTAGAGGGACTAGCGGAAGCTCCTACGAGCAGTACTTC,CSARGTSGSSYEQYF
TRBV15,-,TRBJ2-7,12,many,TGTGCCACCGGACACGATCGGGGCGAGCAGTACTTC,CATGHDRGEQYF
TRBV30,-,TRBJ2-2,15,many,TGTGCCTGGAGTAATATAGCGGTGAACACCGGGGAGCTGTTTTTT,CAWSNIAVNTGELFF
TRBV27,-,TRBJ2-2,17,many,TGTGCCAGCAGTTTAACCAACGGAGCTGCGAACACCGGGGAGCTGTTTTTT,CASSLTNGAANTGELFF
TRBV20-1,TRBD1,TRBJ2-7,13,many,TGCAGTGCCTCCGGGACAGGGGTCTACGAGCAGTACTTC,CSASGTGVYEQYF
TRBV5-6,-,TRBJ1-3,15,many,TGTGCCAGCAGCTCCCCCAGGGGCTCTGGAAACACCATATATTTT,CASSSPRGSGNTIYF
TRBV10-3,TRBD2,TRBJ2-7,14,many,TGTGCCACCGGTCCGGGGAGCGGGAGCTACGAGCAGTACTTC,CATGPGSGSYEQYF
TRBV28,TRBD1,TRBJ1-1,14,many,TGTGCCAGCAGTTCGGGACAGCCGAACACTGAAGCTTTCTTT,CASSSGQPNTEAFF